A selection of T cell receptor beta chains follows, all from one sample in a study of CD8+ T cells in alopecia areata. Profiled with immunoSEQ multiplex PCR; TCRdb holds only in-frame clones, not every one. Of under 200,000 clones detected, around 71% appear once; the ten largest clones hold more than 0.7%. The material was CD4+ T cells sorted from blood, obtained at week 4, from a patient treated with tofacitinib. These receptors were collected from a human donor with alopecia areata. The CDR3 runs from the conserved cysteine through the conserved F or W. The order of the fields is J gene, V gene, clone size, D gene, CDR3 protein, CDR3 DNA. A D gene is named only where the DNA matches it firmly. Clone size appears in some rows only: once, few, many, or a class for an expanded clone.

j_call: TRBJ1-1; v_call: TRBV4-1; clone_size: NA; d_call: NA; cdr3_aa: CASSPPRADTEAFF; cdr3_nt: TGCGCCAGCAGTCCCCCCAGGGCGGACACTGAAGCTTTCTTT
j_call: TRBJ2-2; v_call: TRBV5-1; clone_size: NA; d_call: TRBD1; cdr3_aa: CASSSRQGETGELFF; cdr3_nt: TGCGCCAGCAGCTCTCGACAGGGGGAAACCGGGGAGCTGTTTTTT
j_call: TRBJ2-7; v_call: TRBV9; clone_size: NA; d_call: TRBD1; cdr3_aa: CASSVGTGQSYEQYF; cdr3_nt: TGTGCCAGCAGCGTAGGAACGGGACAGTCCTACGAGCAGTACTTC
j_call: TRBJ1-1; v_call: TRBV30; clone_size: NA; d_call: NA; cdr3_aa: CAWSHREVAFF; cdr3_nt: TGTGCCTGGAGTCACAGGGAGGTAGCTTTCTTT
j_call: TRBJ2-5; v_call: TRBV9; clone_size: once; d_call: NA; cdr3_aa: CASSVAGAHGETQYF; cdr3_nt: TGTGCCAGCAGCGTAGCGGGGGCGCATGGGGAGACCCAGTACTTC
j_call: TRBJ2-7; v_call: TRBV30; clone_size: NA; d_call: NA; cdr3_aa: CAWSALIGTTGEQYF; cdr3_nt: TGTGCCTGGAGTGCCCTTATTGGCACCACCGGCGAGCAGTACTTC
j_call: TRBJ2-2; v_call: TRBV19; clone_size: NA; d_call: NA; cdr3_aa: CASSIAIPSGELFF; cdr3_nt: TGTGCCAGTAGTATAGCTATACCCTCCGGGGAGCTGTTTTTT
j_call: TRBJ1-1; v_call: TRBV30; clone_size: once; d_call: TRBD1; cdr3_aa: CAWTSTGRTEAFF; cdr3_nt: TGTGCCTGGACCTCGACAGGGCGGACTGAAGCTTTCTTT
j_call: TRBJ2-7; v_call: TRBV30; clone_size: NA; d_call: TRBD1; cdr3_aa: CAWGQGVHEQYF; cdr3_nt: TGTGCCTGGGGACAGGGAGTCCACGAGCAGTACTTC
j_call: TRBJ2-2; v_call: TRBV30; clone_size: NA; d_call: NA; cdr3_aa: CAWAGTANTGELFF; cdr3_nt: TGTGCCTGGGCCGGGACTGCAAACACCGGGGAGCTGTTTTTT
j_call: TRBJ2-5; v_call: TRBV5-1; clone_size: NA; d_call: NA; cdr3_aa: CASSFLGTQETQYF; cdr3_nt: TGCGCCAGCAGCTTCTTGGGGACGCAAGAGACCCAGTACTTC
j_call: TRBJ2-5; v_call: TRBV29-1; clone_size: NA; d_call: NA; cdr3_aa: CSVGGQGETQYF; cdr3_nt: TGCAGCGTTGGGGGGCAGGGGGAGACCCAGTACTTC
j_call: TRBJ1-2; v_call: TRBV29-1; clone_size: NA; d_call: NA; cdr3_aa: CSVDGRRGNGYTF; cdr3_nt: TGCAGCGTTGACGGACGGAGGGGGAATGGCTACACCTTC
j_call: TRBJ2-4; v_call: TRBV29-1; clone_size: NA; d_call: NA; cdr3_aa: CSVALVAKNIQYF; cdr3_nt: TGCAGCGTCGCTTTGGTAGCCAAAAACATTCAGTACTTC
j_call: TRBJ2-5; v_call: TRBV5-1; clone_size: NA; d_call: TRBD1; cdr3_aa: CASSRGQGIPHQETQYF; cdr3_nt: TGCGCCAGCAGCCGAGGACAGGGGATCCCACACCAAGAGACCCAGTACTTC
j_call: TRBJ2-7; v_call: TRBV29-1; clone_size: NA; d_call: TRBD1; cdr3_aa: CSVAGTETLSYEQYF; cdr3_nt: TGCAGCGTTGCCGGGACAGAAACTCTCTCCTACGAGCAGTACTTC
j_call: TRBJ1-3; v_call: TRBV5-6; clone_size: NA; d_call: NA; cdr3_aa: CASSFRFSGNTIYF; cdr3_nt: TGTGCCAGCAGCTTCAGATTCTCTGGAAACACCATATATTTT
j_call: TRBJ2-2; v_call: TRBV29-1; clone_size: NA; d_call: NA; cdr3_aa: CSVVSGGTGELFF; cdr3_nt: TGCAGCGTTGTGTCAGGAGGTACCGGGGAGCTGTTTTTT
j_call: TRBJ1-1; v_call: TRBV5-1; clone_size: NA; d_call: NA; cdr3_aa: CASSLAPGGEAFF; cdr3_nt: TGCGCCAGCAGCTTGGCCCCTGGGGGTGAAGCTTTCTTT
j_call: TRBJ2-3; v_call: TRBV6-5; clone_size: NA; d_call: NA; cdr3_aa: CASSDTDTQYF; cdr3_nt: TGTGCCAGCAGCGACACAGATACGCAGTATTTT
j_call: TRBJ1-5; v_call: TRBV30; clone_size: NA; d_call: NA; cdr3_aa: CAWSPRMGNQPQHF; cdr3_nt: TGTGCCTGGAGCCCTAGGATGGGCAATCAGCCCCAGCATTTT
j_call: TRBJ2-6; v_call: TRBV5-6; clone_size: NA; d_call: NA; cdr3_aa: CASSLDISSGSGANVLTF; cdr3_nt: TGTGCCAGCAGCTTGGATATTTCGTCGGGCTCTGGGGCCAACGTCCTGACTTTC
j_call: TRBJ1-2; v_call: TRBV25-1; clone_size: NA; d_call: NA; cdr3_aa: CASSGPSYGYTF; cdr3_nt: TGTGCCAGCAGTGGACCGAGCTATGGCTACACCTTC
j_call: TRBJ2-7; v_call: TRBV30; clone_size: once; d_call: TRBD2; cdr3_aa: CAMARTSGGYEQYF; cdr3_nt: TGTGCCATGGCCAGGACTAGCGGGGGATACGAGCAGTACTTC
j_call: TRBJ2-3; v_call: TRBV29-1; clone_size: few; d_call: NA; cdr3_aa: CSVERGAATDTQYF; cdr3_nt: TGCAGCGTTGAACGGGGGGCAGCCACAGATACGCAGTATTTT
j_call: TRBJ2-4; v_call: TRBV5-4; clone_size: NA; d_call: TRBD2; cdr3_aa: CASSLGTSGGHAAKNIQYF; cdr3_nt: TGTGCCAGCAGCTTGGGGACTAGCGGGGGGCACGCCGCCAAAAACATTCAGTACTTC
j_call: TRBJ2-1; v_call: TRBV4-3; clone_size: many; d_call: NA; cdr3_aa: CARVITGRSMNEQFF; cdr3_nt: TGCGCCAGAGTGATTACAGGGAGAAGTATGAATGAGCAGTTCTTC
j_call: TRBJ2-1; v_call: TRBV25-1; clone_size: NA; d_call: TRBD2; cdr3_aa: CASSASGGQGEQFF; cdr3_nt: TGTGCCAGCAGTGCGTCGGGGGGGCAGGGTGAGCAGTTCTTC
j_call: TRBJ1-4; v_call: TRBV30; clone_size: NA; d_call: NA; cdr3_aa: CAWSVGGRSILGEKLFF; cdr3_nt: TGTGCCTGGAGTGTAGGGGGTAGATCAATACTTGGTGAAAAACTGTTTTTT
j_call: TRBJ2-7; v_call: TRBV11-1; clone_size: few; d_call: TRBD1; cdr3_aa: CASSWMTGDEQYF; cdr3_nt: TGTGCCAGCAGCTGGATGACAGGGGACGAGCAGTACTTC
j_call: TRBJ2-5; v_call: TRBV29-1; clone_size: NA; d_call: NA; cdr3_aa: CSGSAGAETQYF; cdr3_nt: TGCAGCGGTAGTGCAGGAGCAGAGACCCAGTACTTC
j_call: TRBJ1-4; v_call: TRBV7-9; clone_size: few; d_call: NA; cdr3_aa: CASSLAEGIGEKLFF; cdr3_nt: TGTGCCAGCAGCTTAGCGGAAGGGATTGGAGAAAAACTGTTTTTT
j_call: TRBJ1-2; v_call: TRBV5-1; clone_size: NA; d_call: NA; cdr3_aa: CASSLIPGGDGYTF; cdr3_nt: TGCGCCAGCAGCTTGATTCCAGGAGGTGATGGCTACACCTTC
j_call: TRBJ1-2; v_call: TRBV29-1; clone_size: NA; d_call: NA; cdr3_aa: CSVEGGTGSYTF; cdr3_nt: TGCAGCGTTGAGGGAGGCACGGGGAGCTACACCTTC
j_call: TRBJ2-7; v_call: TRBV29-1; clone_size: few; d_call: NA; cdr3_aa: CSVETGTYEQYF; cdr3_nt: TGCAGCGTTGAGACCGGGACCTACGAGCAGTACTTC
j_call: TRBJ2-7; v_call: TRBV11-2; clone_size: once; d_call: TRBD1; cdr3_aa: CASRRPGQGRYEQYF; cdr3_nt: TGTGCCAGCAGGCGCCCGGGACAGGGTCGGTACGAGCAGTACTTC
j_call: TRBJ1-5; v_call: TRBV5-1; clone_size: NA; d_call: NA; cdr3_aa: CASSLNAQGNQPQHF; cdr3_nt: TGCGCCAGCAGCTTAAACGCTCAGGGCAATCAGCCCCAGCATTTT